This TCR beta chain was obtained from a study of Graves' ophthalmopathy and Graves' hyperthyroidism. Background on the study: Calling hyperthyroidism stable required that no ophthalmopathy show up within 18 months of follow-up.

Study observations and caveats: Clonotypes were expanded in thyroid at above 0.001 frequency, and most also appeared in blood.

As for this clonotype: Its specificity is not known.

The sequenced template was RNA, covering the TCR beta CDR3 region. First-round RT-PCR employed HTBI primers, with a second-round multiplex PCR after it. MiXCR, applied by TCRdb to the multiplex PCR reads, yields one record per CDR3 protein. The sample holds around 1,200,000 distinct CDR3 sequences; around a third are singletons and the top ten take around 10%. Aged 18 to 65, hyperthyroidism patients had new diagnoses of under 2 months' duration. This sequence originates from an adult man with Graves' hyperthyroidism. Specimen: peripheral blood or thyroid tissue (not recorded which).

The CDR3 region has the DNA TGCAGCGTTGAGTGCAGTGACCTCACCTACGAGCAGTACTTC. Translating gives CSVECSDLTYEQYF. V and J are TRBV29-1 and TRBJ2-7; D ambiguous. There are 14 residues in the CDR3. CDR1 and CDR2 from the germline V gene are SQVTM and ANQGSEA. V was shortened by 3 bases and J by 2 bases, with 14 bases between the two germline ends.